This T cell receptor beta chain was sequenced in a study of OX40 agonist ivuxolimab in advanced cancers. Notes on the study in general: Researchers report that CD8+ T cells had, on average, more expanded clones than CD4+.

Repertoires were generated with immunoSEQ multiplex PCR, while TCRdb's copy carries only in-frame clones and drops some. The data hold approximately 82,000 clones, with approximately 87% observed a single time. The length of the CDR3 is 13 residues. The V end was cut by 5 bases, the J end by 9 bases, with 14 bases between. Germline CDR1 SGHTA, CDR2 FQGTGA. A word on this clone: Its antigen is as yet unknown.

The receptor comes from an adult with an advanced solid tumor such as melanoma, head and neck, liver or kidney cancer. The V and J genes are TRBV7-3 and TRBJ2-1; no clear D. The sequencing used CD4+ or CD8+ T cells sorted from blood, collected in a trial of the OX40 agonist ivuxolimab. For the CDR3, the DNA is TGTGCCAGCAGCCCCACCATCCAGGCTGAGCAGTTCTTC. Translation gives CASSPTIQAEQFF.